Listed below are T cell receptor beta chains from one sample, sequenced in a study of blood T cell repertoires in COVID-19. Assay: immunoSEQ multiplex PCR; the TCRdb copy retains only in-frame clones and omits some. The sample holds 300,000 to 400,000 clones, 85% seen once. The sequencing sample was made of PBMCs or T cells enriched from blood (not recorded which). The receptors here all came from a woman under 40 who had been exposed to COVID-19. CDR3s include the opening cysteine and the closing phenylalanine or tryptophan. D genes are given only for firm matches. The listing skips clone size in some rows; elsewhere it reads once, few, many or a size class.

j_call: TRBJ1-3; d_call: NA; v_call: TRBV19; clone_size: NA; cdr3_nt: TGTGCCAGTAGTGAGATGGCTGGGGCCCCATCTGGAAACACCATATATTTT; cdr3_aa: CASSEMAGAPSGNTIYF
j_call: TRBJ1-1; d_call: NA; v_call: TRBV7-8; clone_size: NA; cdr3_nt: TGTGCCAGCAGCCCGGCTTGGAGTGGCACTGAAGCTTTCTTT; cdr3_aa: CASSPAWSGTEAFF
j_call: TRBJ1-3; d_call: TRBD1; v_call: TRBV7-9; clone_size: NA; cdr3_nt: TGTGCCAGCAGCTTCAGTTTGGGTCAGGGGGCCACTGGAAACACCATATATTTT; cdr3_aa: CASSFSLGQGATGNTIYF
j_call: TRBJ1-2; d_call: TRBD1; v_call: TRBV19; clone_size: NA; cdr3_nt: TGTGCCAGTAGTGCTAAGACAGGGGGAAGCGGTGGCTACACCTTC; cdr3_aa: CASSAKTGGSGGYTF
j_call: TRBJ1-2; d_call: NA; v_call: TRBV6-2/TRBV6-3; clone_size: NA; cdr3_nt: TGTGCCAGCAGTTACTCGAAAGAAGGGGCTGACTATGGCTACACCTTC; cdr3_aa: CASSYSKEGADYGYTF
j_call: TRBJ2-2; d_call: TRBD1; v_call: TRBV11-2; clone_size: NA; cdr3_nt: TGTGCCAGCAGCTTTAAACAGGGGGCCGGGGAGCTGTTTTTT; cdr3_aa: CASSFKQGAGELFF
j_call: TRBJ1-2; d_call: NA; v_call: TRBV12-3/TRBV12-4; clone_size: NA; cdr3_nt: TGTGCCAGCAGTTTTGGGGGCCATGGCTACACCTTC; cdr3_aa: CASSFGGHGYTF
j_call: TRBJ2-1; d_call: NA; v_call: TRBV7-9; clone_size: NA; cdr3_nt: TGTGCCAGCAGCTACCTCTTGGAGGGTCCGTTCAATGAGCAGTTCTTC; cdr3_aa: CASSYLLEGPFNEQFF
j_call: TRBJ1-6; d_call: NA; v_call: TRBV5-8; clone_size: NA; cdr3_nt: TGTGCCAGCAGCTCAGGGCAGGATAATTCACCCCTCCACTTT; cdr3_aa: CASSSGQDNSPLHF
j_call: TRBJ2-7; d_call: NA; v_call: TRBV2; clone_size: NA; cdr3_nt: TGTGCCAGCAGTGCCTACTACGAGCAGTACTTC; cdr3_aa: CASSAYYEQYF
j_call: TRBJ1-3; d_call: TRBD1; v_call: TRBV10-1; clone_size: NA; cdr3_nt: TGCGCCAGCAGTGAAGGGACAGGAAGCTCTGGAAACACCATATATTTT; cdr3_aa: CASSEGTGSSGNTIYF
j_call: TRBJ1-4; d_call: NA; v_call: TRBV30; clone_size: NA; cdr3_nt: TGTGCCTGGGGGGCAGCAACTAATGAAAAACTGTTTTTT; cdr3_aa: CAWGAATNEKLFF
j_call: TRBJ2-5; d_call: TRBD2; v_call: TRBV4-1; clone_size: NA; cdr3_nt: TGCGCCAGCAGCCAAGTTGCGGGGGGGTCCGAGACCCAGTACTTC; cdr3_aa: CASSQVAGGSETQYF
j_call: TRBJ2-1; d_call: TRBD1; v_call: TRBV5-6; clone_size: NA; cdr3_nt: TGTGCCAGCAGCTTCCCACAGGGGGCGAAGTCCTACAATGAGCAGTTCTTC; cdr3_aa: CASSFPQGAKSYNEQFF
j_call: TRBJ2-3; d_call: TRBD2; v_call: TRBV30; clone_size: NA; cdr3_nt: TGTGCCTGGAGGGGGGAGGGAGATACGCAGTATTTT; cdr3_aa: CAWRGEGDTQYF
j_call: TRBJ2-3; d_call: NA; v_call: TRBV5-1; clone_size: once; cdr3_nt: TGCGCCAGCAGCTTGGAAGGTAGCGGAGATACGCAGTATTTT; cdr3_aa: CASSLEGSGDTQYF
j_call: TRBJ2-1; d_call: TRBD2; v_call: TRBV4-1; clone_size: NA; cdr3_nt: TGCGCCAGCAGCCCGATCGGTCAGCGGGGGAGAAATGAGCAGTTCTTC; cdr3_aa: CASSPIGQRGRNEQFF